The 10 T cell receptor beta chains given below trace back to one sample, sequenced in a study of shared clonotypes between healthy human individuals. Profiling relied on immunoSEQ multiplex PCR, and the TCRdb table lists in-frame clones only, not all of them. The table records millions of clones, around nine tenths of them present only once. Sequencing was carried out using naive CD4+ T cells sorted from blood. Subset denoted: CD45RA+ positively selected. The source is a man aged 18 to 30 in good health.

The chain couples TRBV25-1 to TRBJ2-2; D may be TRBD2 (6 bases). V was pared by 8 bases and J by 2 bases, with 21 bases between. Germline V CDR1 and CDR2: MGHDK, SYGVNS. The CDR3 is made up of 17 amino acids. The CDR3: CASVASVGSGNTGELFF. CDR3 DNA sequence: TGTGCCAGCGTAGCCAGCGTGGGTAGCGGTAACACCGGGGAGCTGTTTTTT. Supplemented by reference TRBV25-1 and TRBJ2-2, the full variable domain reads EADIYQTPRYLVIGTGKKITLECSQTMGHDKMYWYQQDPGMELHLIHYSYGVNSTEKGDLSSESTVSRIRTEHFPLTLESARPSHTSQYLCASVASVGSGNTGELFFGEGSRLTVL.

The gene calls are TRBV19 and TRBJ2-1; D is perhaps TRBD2 (6 bases). CDR1 and CDR2 (germline): LNHDA, SQIVND (reference sequence). CDR3 length equals 14 residues. V gave up 5 bases and J gave up 8 bases, with 16 bases separating them. The CDR3 loop reads CASSPGSLGDEQFF. CDR3 coding DNA: TGTGCCAGTAGTCCCGGGAGCCTCGGTGATGAGCAGTTCTTC.

The genes are TRBV11-3 and TRBJ2-2; 10 nucleotides agree with TRBD2. Looked up from germline, CDR1 is SGHNT and CDR2 is YENEEA. The CDR3 is made up of 17 amino acids. With 4 bases clipped from V and 3 bases from J, the junction kept 8 bases outside the gene matches. The CDR3 DNA is TGTGCCAGCAGCTGGACTAGCGGCCGTGGGTACACCGGGGAGCTGTTTTTT. Encoded protein: CASSWTSGRGYTGELFF. Full variable domain (remainder filled in from reference TRBV11-3 and TRBJ2-2): EAGVVQSPRYKIIEKKQPVAFWCNPISGHNTLYWYLQNLGQGPELLIRYENEEAVDDSQLPKDRFSAERLKGVDSTLKIQPAELGDSAVYLCASSWTSGRGYTGELFFGEGSRLTVL.

The gene calls are TRBV30 and TRBJ1-2; 8 nucleotides align to TRBD1. V lost 5 bases and J lost 8; bases outside the gene matches: 10. The germline V gene has CDR1 GTSNPN and CDR2 SVGIG (reference sequence). CDR3 length: 13 amino acids. The CDR3 DNA follows: TGTGCCTGGGGCCGGGACAGGTCATTAGGCTACACCTTC. It yields the protein CAWGRDRSLGYTF.

This chain connects TRBV19 to TRBJ1-1; D uncertain. Trimming left V 4 bases short and J 6 bases short, with 9 bases between. This CDR3 is built from 12 residues. Germline values: CDR1 LNHDA, CDR2 SQIVND (reference sequence). The DNA of the CDR3 is TGTGCCAGTAGTACAGGAGTCGCTGAAGCTTTCTTT. Protein product: CASSTGVAEAFF.

This chain connects TRBV10-3 to TRBJ1-1, with 8 nucleotides matching TRBD1. V was pared by 4 bases and J by 10 bases, with 14 bases of the junction left unmatched. The CDR3 has 15 amino acids. Per germline, CDR1 ENHRY and CDR2 SYGVKD. CDR3 region: CAISASQGAGLGAFF. CDR3 coding DNA: TGTGCCATCAGTGCATCCCAGGGGGCTGGCTTAGGAGCTTTCTTT.

The chain recombines TRBV5-4 with TRBJ1-2; D gene ambiguous. V lost 6 bases and J lost 3, with 12 bases in between. This CDR3 comprises 13 residues. Germline-derived CDR1 and CDR2 are SGHNT and YYREEE (reference sequence). The CDR3 DNA reads as TGTGCCAGCACCGTGGTGTCCGACTATGGCTACACCTTC. It is translated as CASTVVSDYGYTF.

The gene calls are TRBV6-1 and TRBJ2-7; TRBD2 matches at 12 bases. J lost 7 bases, V lost 8 bases, and 9 bases had no gene match. There are 14 residues in the CDR3. Germline CDR1 MNHNS, CDR2 SASEGT. The CDR3 region is CASLPSGLAGEQYF. The CDR3, as DNA: TGTGCCAGCCTTCCCTCAGGACTAGCGGGAGAGCAGTACTTC.

The rearrangement uses TRBV10-3 and TRBJ2-1; D possibly corresponds to TRBD2 (5 bases). Germline CDR1 and CDR2: ENHRY and SYGVKD. V was shortened by 2 bases and J by 1 base, with 12 bases between the two germline ends. This CDR3 region has 16 residues. CDR3 DNA sequence: TGTGCCATCAGTGAGGGCCCTAGCAAGTCCTACAATGAGCAGTTCTTC. Translating gives CAISEGPSKSYNEQFF.

This sequence joins TRBV19 and TRBJ1-1; 11 nucleotides align to TRBD1. The CDR3 runs to 15 residues. V shed 5 bases, J shed 5 bases, and the junction held 7 bases outside the gene matches. The V gene's germline CDR1 is LNHDA and CDR2 SQIVND (reference sequence). CDR3 DNA sequence: TGTGCCAGTAGTCTGGACAGGGGGCAGAGGACTGAAGCTTTCTTT. This gives the protein CASSLDRGQRTEAFF.